The 8 T cell receptor beta chains below all came from one sample that was sequenced in a study of vaccination and CD4 T cells after COVID-19. Their specific antigens are unknown. Sequencing of cultured CD4+ T cell DNA used the Oncomine TCR Beta short-read assay. TCRdb itself ran the PCR reads through MiXCR, one entry per CDR3 protein. The data contain 15,000 to 17,000 distinct CDR3 sequences, 45% to 65% of them singletons. Treatment here: roughly ten-day PBMC culture with coronavirus spike peptide pools or control peptides (ViraFEST assay). Specimen: CD4+ T cells from blood, cultured in vitro. Receptors were obtained from a human donor who had recovered from COVID-19.

V gene TRBV20-1 combines with J gene TRBJ1-5; no clear D gene. CDR1 is DFQATT, CDR2 SNEGSKA, per germline (reference sequence). Trimming cost V 3 bases and J 0 bases, with 9 bases left between them. This CDR3 is 14 amino acids long. CDR3 sequence reads: CSARDVYSNQPQHF. CDR3 nucleotides: TGCAGTGCTAGGGACGTTTATAGCAATCAGCCCCAGCATTTT.

The CDR3 is CAIGQGRNTEAFF. CDR3 nucleotides: TGTGCCATTGGACAGGGTAGAAACACTGAAGCTTTCTTT. The rearrangement uses TRBV10-3 and TRBJ1-1, with TRBD1 identical over 8 bases. Germline CDR1 is ENHRY and CDR2 is SYGVKD. The CDR3 is 13 amino acids. Unmatched junction bases numbered 5, after V lost 9 bases and J lost 2 bases.

This clonotype showed up just a few times. The J gene is TRBJ1-5, the V gene TRBV20-1; 7 nucleotides match TRBD1. The germline CDR1 and CDR2 sequences are DFQATT and SNEGSKA (reference sequence). The CDR3 runs 17 residues. With V trimmed by 0 bases and J by 4 bases, 12 bases remained unmatched. The CDR3 loop is CSARDPGRGLRNQPQHF. The CDR3, as DNA: TGCAGTGCTAGAGACCCCGGGAGGGGGCTGAGAAATCAGCCCCAGCATTTT.

This chain connects TRBV12-3 or TRBV12-4 to TRBJ1-6; D perhaps matches TRBD1 (5 bases). V was trimmed by 4 bases and J by 5 bases, leaving 9 bases between them. This CDR3 spans 14 amino acids. CDR3 nucleotides: TGTGCCAGCAGTTGGGGGATTGATAATTCACCCCTCCACTTT. Residues: CASSWGIDNSPLHF.

The rearrangement links TRBV6-1 to TRBJ2-5, with TRBD1 identical over 8 bases. The CDR3 contains 14 residues. With 7 bases clipped from V and 5 bases from J, the junction kept 9 bases outside the gene matches. Germline-derived CDR1 and CDR2 are MNHNS and SASEGT. The CDR3 protein is CASTDGQGVETQYF. The DNA of the CDR3 is TGTGCCAGCACCGACGGACAGGGCGTTGAGACCCAGTACTTC.

The CDR3 DNA is TGTGCCAGCAGCAATCTGAGGACGGGGAGACTTCATCAGCCCCAGCATTTT. Its translation: CASSNLRTGRLHQPQHF. The chain combines TRBV6-2 or TRBV6-3 with TRBJ1-5; D is undetermined. Germline V gene data show CDR1 as MNHEY and CDR2 as SVGEGT. Trimming left V 6 bases short and J 5 bases short, with 23 bases between. The length of the CDR3 is 17 residues.

By share, this clonotype counts as medium-sized. The rearrangement uses TRBV28 and TRBJ1-3; unclear D gene. The CDR3 runs 14 residues. Germline values: CDR1 MDHEN, CDR2 SYDVKM. Trimming removed 6 bases from V and 2 bases from J, with 11 bases in between. The CDR3 DNA is TGTGCCAGCAGCGCGGGAGTGGCTGGAAACACCATATATTTT. Its translation: CASSAGVAGNTIYF.

The V and J genes are TRBV12-3 or TRBV12-4 and TRBJ1-5; D gene unclear. CDR3 length: 12 amino acids. V lost 7 bases to trimming and J lost 4 bases, with 8 bases between them. The CDR3 spells CASTFSNQPQHF. For the CDR3, the DNA is TGTGCCAGCACCTTTTCGAATCAGCCCCAGCATTTT.